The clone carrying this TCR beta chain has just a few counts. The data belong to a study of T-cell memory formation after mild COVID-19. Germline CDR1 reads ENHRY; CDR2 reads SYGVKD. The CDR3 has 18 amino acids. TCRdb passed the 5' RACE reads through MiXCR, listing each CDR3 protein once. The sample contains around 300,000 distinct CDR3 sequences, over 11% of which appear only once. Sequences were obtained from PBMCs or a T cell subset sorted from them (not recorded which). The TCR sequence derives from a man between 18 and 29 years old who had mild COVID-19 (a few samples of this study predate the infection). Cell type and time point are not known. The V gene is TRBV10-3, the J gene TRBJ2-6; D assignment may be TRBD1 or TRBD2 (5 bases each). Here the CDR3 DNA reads TGTGCATCCCGCGGCACCGGGACCCAGTACTCTGGGGCCAACGTCCTGACTTTC. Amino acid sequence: CASRGTGTQYSGANVLTF.